This T cell receptor beta chain emerged from a study of cytomegalovirus exposure and HLA in healthy donors. The primer mix had 60 Vbeta and 13 Jbeta primers. Sequencing was performed with immunoSEQ multiplex PCR; in TCRdb, only in-frame clones are kept and a portion is missing. This sample has roughly 100,000 clones, with around 80% found just once. This clone appeared a single time. The junction departs from germline at one end; a sequencing error may be responsible. Germline V gene data show CDR1 as SGHTA and CDR2 as FQGNSA. The CDR3 runs to 13 residues. The origin of this receptor is a middle-aged woman in good health and CMV-seronegative. V gene TRBV7-2 combines with J gene TRBJ1-1; D is undetermined. Source material: PBMCs. CDR3 nucleotides: TGTGCCAGCAGCTTATACGGGGTTGAAAGGCGGGTCTTT. This sequence encodes CASSLYGVERRVF.